The 32 T cell receptor beta chains reported below all come from one sample, sequenced in a study of shared clonotypes between healthy human individuals. Clones were sequenced by immunoSEQ multiplex PCR, and TCRdb holds only the in-frame ones, with some missing. The sample lists 550,000 to 600,000 clones, 95% to 98% occurring once. It was CD45RO-negative cells, positively selected for CCR7, that made up naive CD8 cells, with terminally differentiated effector memory CD45RA+ cells excluded. Sequences were obtained from naive CD8+ T cells sorted from blood. Receptors originate from a man between 25 and 39 years old in good health.

In this sample, this clone turned up once. The J gene is TRBJ1-2, the V gene TRBV28; 11 bases line up with TRBD1. After removal of 5 bases from V and 5 bases from J, the junction contained 4 bases not matched to a gene. CDR1 is MDHEN and CDR2 is SYDVKM in the germline V gene. CDR3 size: 14 residues. Written as DNA, the CDR3 is TGTGCCAGCAGTAGGACAGGGGGCGCGTATGGCTACACCTTC. This codes for CASSRTGGAYGYTF.

The CDR3 region has the DNA TGCAGCGTTGCTAGCGCCAGCTCCTACGAGCAGTACTTC. Translated: CSVASASSYEQYF. The V gene is TRBV29-1, the J gene TRBJ2-7; possible D gene TRBD2, 6 bases. The V end lost 4 bases, the J end lost 0 bases, and 10 bases lay between the germline ends. CDR1 and CDR2 (germline): SQVTM, ANQGSEA. This CDR3 comprises 13 residues.

The J gene is TRBJ2-7, the V gene TRBV28; D may be TRBD2 (6 bases). V was cut by 7 bases and J by 4 bases, with 20 bases left in between. The length of the CDR3 is 15 residues. Germline CDR1 and CDR2: MDHEN and SYDVKM. The CDR3 nucleotides are TGTGCCAGCACGGGCGGTCAGGAGGGCTTGTACGAGCAGTACTTC. Translated: CASTGGQEGLYEQYF.

The V and J genes are TRBV27 and TRBJ2-5; a possible D gene is TRBD1 (6 bases). Germline-derived CDR1 and CDR2 are MNHEY and SMNVEV (reference sequence). V lost 1 base and J lost 5, with 11 bases in between. The CDR3 runs to 14 residues. CDR3 DNA sequence: TGTGCCAGCAGTTTATACTCCCAGGGGGAGACCCAGTACTTC. Protein product: CASSLYSQGETQYF.

The chain is built from TRBV5-5 and TRBJ2-1; D is perhaps TRBD2 (6 bases). The CDR3 has 19 residues. In germline, CDR1 is SGHKS, CDR2 YYEKEE (reference sequence). Trimming took 1 base from V and 0 from J, leaving 20 bases between them. CDR3 DNA: TGTGCCAGCAGCTTGAGGCTGGCGGGGCCCATGGACTCCTACAATGAGCAGTTCTTC. Protein sequence: CASSLRLAGPMDSYNEQFF.

This CDR3 reads CASSLGTGVSKNIQYF. DNA of the CDR3: TGTGCCAGCAGCTTAGGGACAGGGGTCTCCAAAAACATTCAGTACTTC. This chain connects TRBV7-9 to TRBJ2-4; 9 bases map to TRBD1. J gave up 2 bases and V 1 base, and 3 bases lay outside the gene matches. CDR3 length: 16 amino acids. Per germline, CDR1 SEHNR and CDR2 FQNEAQ (reference sequence).

V and J are TRBV7-6 and TRBJ2-7, with TRBD1 matching over 9 bases. Trimming cost V 5 bases and J 2 bases; bases outside gene matches: 10. CDR3 length: 16 amino acids. In germline, CDR1 is SGHVS, CDR2 FNYEAQ. CDR3 coding DNA: TGTGCCAGCAGCACGTGGACAGGGGATATCCCCTACGAGCAGTACTTC. Encoded protein: CASSTWTGDIPYEQYF. The full variable domain, with the rest looked up from reference TRBV7-6 and TRBJ2-7, is GAGVSQSPRYKVTKRGQDVALRCDPISGHVSLYWYRQALGQGPEFLTYFNYEAQQDKSGLPNDRFSAERPEGSISTLTIQRTEQRDSAMYRCASSTWTGDIPYEQYFGPGTRLTVT.

The rearrangement uses TRBV7-9 and TRBJ1-2; maybe TRBD1 (5 bases). V lost 5 bases and J lost 2, with 18 bases in between. The length of the CDR3 is 16 residues. Germline V CDR1 and CDR2: SEHNR, FQNEAQ (reference sequence). The DNA for the CDR3 is TGTGCCAGCAGCCCTGCTGATGACAGTTCAAACTATGGCTACACCTTC. This sequence encodes CASSPADDSSNYGYTF.

This chain uses TRBV5-6 with TRBJ2-1, with D perhaps matching TRBD2 (6 bases). The germline gives CDR1 SGHDT, CDR2 YYEEEE. The CDR3 has 13 amino acids. V lost 5 bases and J lost 8, with 14 bases in between. CDR3 amino acids: CASRLAGGDEQFF. The CDR3 nucleotides read TGTGCCAGCAGACTAGCCGGAGGGGATGAGCAGTTCTTC. Variable domain in full (rest from reference TRBV5-6 and TRBJ2-1): DAGVTQSPTHLIKTRGQQVTLRCSPKSGHDTVSWYQQALGQGPQFIFQYYEEEERQRGNFPDRFSGHQFPNYSSELNVNALLLGDSALYLCASRLAGGDEQFFGPGTRLTVL.

The chain links TRBV7-7 to TRBJ2-3; no clear D gene. The CDR3 contains 17 residues. CDR1 and CDR2 from the germline V gene are SSHAT and FNYEAQ (reference sequence). Trimming took 3 bases from V and 0 from J, leaving 16 bases between them. For the CDR3, the DNA is TGTGCCAGCAGCTTCCTATCGATTTTCTCTAGCACAGATACGCAGTATTTT. This translates into CASSFLSIFSSTDTQYF.

The chain joins TRBV29-1 to TRBJ2-3, with 7 bases identical to TRBD2. J lost 6 bases, V lost 6 bases, and 12 bases had no gene match. From germline, CDR1 is SQVTM and CDR2 ANQGSEA. The CDR3 sequence is 14 residues long. CDR3 amino acids: CSVQGEGGADTQYF. For the CDR3, the DNA is TGCAGCGTACAAGGCGAGGGAGGGGCCGATACGCAGTATTTT.

J is TRBJ2-1 and V is TRBV7-2; perhaps TRBD1 as D (5 bases). Trimming took 1 base from V and 4 from J, leaving 8 bases between them. Germline V gene data show CDR1 as SGHTA and CDR2 as FQGNSA. CDR3 length: 14 amino acids. The CDR3 is CASSLEGSYNEQFF. The CDR3 bases are TGTGCCAGCAGCTTAGAGGGGTCGTACAATGAGCAGTTCTTC.

The V and J genes are TRBV11-2 and TRBJ1-2; D gene unclear. This CDR3 contains 14 residues. Trimming removed 1 base from V and 4 bases from J, with 10 bases in between. Germline CDR1 is SGHAT and CDR2 is FQNNGV. CDR3 coding DNA: TGTGCCAGCAGCTTAGGAACAGCCTTCTATGGCTACACCTTC. It specifies CASSLGTAFYGYTF.

CDR3 nucleotides: TGTGCCAGCAGTGAGTCAGGGGGCCGCTCTGGGGCCAACGTCCTGACTTTC. Amino acids: CASSESGGRSGANVLTF. The rearrangement uses TRBV2 and TRBJ2-6, with 8 bases fitting TRBD1. V was pared by 3 bases and J by 0 bases, with 4 bases of the junction left unmatched. Germline V lookup: CDR1 SNHLY, CDR2 FYNNEI. The CDR3 spans 17 residues.

The sample holds one count of this clone. The J gene is TRBJ2-7, the V gene TRBV13; D is perhaps TRBD1 (6 bases). Per germline, CDR1 PRHDT and CDR2 FYEKMQ (reference sequence). The length of the CDR3 is 20 residues. V lost 5 bases, J lost 7 bases, and 36 bases lay in between. The CDR3, as DNA: TGTGCCAGCAGCCTCTTTGCCCGACGGCTTGGCAGGGGCGCTACTCGGGAGCAGTACTTC. Amino acids: CASSLFARRLGRGATREQYF.

This clone was detected only once. The chain employs TRBV5-4 and TRBJ2-7, with 9 bases aligning to TRBD2. Germline values: CDR1 SGHNT, CDR2 YYREEE (reference sequence). After removal of 5 bases from V and 7 bases from J, the junction contained 13 bases not matched to a gene. CDR3 length: 15 amino acids. CDR3 sequence (DNA): TGTGCCAGCAGTCCTCCAACGGGACTAGCTGGGGAGCAGTACTTC. It specifies CASSPPTGLAGEQYF.

This rearrangement joins TRBV7-6 to TRBJ2-2; 12 bases are a match to TRBD2. The CDR3 has 17 residues. The germline gives CDR1 SGHVS, CDR2 FNYEAQ. Germline trimming cut 1 base from V and 1 base from J; bases unmatched to any gene: 1. CDR3 bases: TGTGCCAGCAGCTTAGGGGGACTAGCGGGGAACACCGGGGAGCTGTTTTTT. This codes for CASSLGGLAGNTGELFF.

The chain joins TRBV27 to TRBJ2-7, with 8 bases lining up with TRBD2. The CDR3 contains 14 residues. The V segment lost 3 bases and the J segment 3 bases; nucleotides outside the gene matches: 4. Per the germline V gene, CDR1 is MNHEY and CDR2 is SMNVEV (reference sequence). CDR3 sequence: CASSFGGVSYEQYF. The CDR3 DNA follows: TGTGCCAGCAGTTTCGGGGGGGTCAGCTACGAGCAGTACTTC.

This chain links TRBV13 with TRBJ1-1; D uncertain. Looked up from germline, CDR1 is PRHDT and CDR2 is FYEKMQ (reference sequence). Trimming took off 4 bases at V and 2 bases at J, with 8 bases between the two ends. CDR3 length: 13 amino acids. The CDR3, as DNA: TGTGCCAGCAGCTCTATCTATAACACTGAAGCTTTCTTT. Translated, it gives CASSSIYNTEAFF.

J is TRBJ1-4 and V is TRBV5-5, with a weak D call TRBD1 (5 bases). Germline V gives CDR1 SGHKS, CDR2 YYEKEE (reference sequence). With 4 bases removed from V and 5 bases from J, the gap between germline ends came to 15 bases. This CDR3 is built from 15 residues. The CDR3 loop reads CASSLGEGTNEKLFF. Written as DNA, the CDR3 is TGTGCCAGCAGCCTGGGGGAGGGAACCAATGAAAAACTGTTTTTT.

This clone showed up just a few times. V and J are TRBV5-1 and TRBJ2-6, with 10 bases that match TRBD2. The V gene's germline CDR1 is SGHRS and CDR2 YFSETQ. J lost 3 bases, V lost 4 bases, and 13 bases had no gene match. The length of the CDR3 is 19 residues. CDR3 nucleotide sequence: TGCGCCAGCAGCCCTTCCGCCCCACTAGCGGGATTTGGGGCCAACGTCCTGACTTTC. This gives the protein CASSPSAPLAGFGANVLTF.

This clone was detected once. This chain links TRBV7-2 with TRBJ2-3; 9 nucleotides align to TRBD2. This CDR3 comprises 15 residues. Trimming took 3 bases from V and 4 from J; bases not matched to a gene: 5. Germline V gives CDR1 SGHTA, CDR2 FQGNSA. For the CDR3, the DNA is TGTGCCAGCAGCTTCGGTAGCGGGAGCGCAGATACGCAGTATTTT. It encodes CASSFGSGSADTQYF.

J is TRBJ2-3 and V is TRBV9; 7 positions match TRBD2. Germline trimming cut 0 bases from V and 2 bases from J; bases unmatched to any gene: 3. The germline V gene encodes CDR1 SGDLS and CDR2 YYNGEE. This CDR3 is built from 15 residues. CDR3 bases: TGTGCCAGCAGCGTAGCGGCGGGAGCCACAGATACGCAGTATTTT. It specifies CASSVAAGATDTQYF.

A single count supports this clone. This chain uses TRBV5-6 with TRBJ2-1, with 14 positions matching TRBD2. V dropped 3 bases and J dropped 4; count of bases not matched to a gene: 9. This CDR3 region has 18 residues. Germline V gene sequence: CDR1 SGHDT, CDR2 YYEEEE. CDR3 in DNA: TGTGCCAGCAGCTCCCGACTAGCGGGAGGGGTGTATTACAATGAGCAGTTCTTC. Residues: CASSSRLAGGVYYNEQFF.

The V gene is TRBV6-1, the J gene TRBJ1-1; D ambiguous. This CDR3 is built from 15 residues. Germline lookup yields CDR1 MNHNS and CDR2 SASEGT. Trimming stripped 2 bases from V and 1 base from J, with 11 bases between. The CDR3 here is CASSEKRVRNTEAFF. CDR3 DNA sequence: TGTGCCAGCAGTGAAAAGAGGGTCAGGAACACTGAAGCTTTCTTT.

The chain joins TRBV4-3 to TRBJ2-7, with TRBD2 matching over 10 bases. Losses at the gene ends were 0 bases for V and 5 bases for J; bases not matched to a gene: 4. CDR1 is LGHNA, CDR2 YSLEER, per germline. The CDR3 loop spans 15 amino acids. The CDR3 nucleotides read TGCGCCAGCAGCCAAGAAGCTAGCGGGAGCCACGAGCAGTACTTC. Translated: CASSQEASGSHEQYF.

The gene calls are TRBV27 and TRBJ2-3; D might be TRBD1 or TRBD2, each matching 5 bases. The CDR3 covers 14 residues. Germline CDR1 MNHEY, CDR2 SMNVEV (reference sequence). V shed 7 bases and J shed 6 bases, with 17 bases lying between them. In DNA form, the CDR3 reads TGTGCCAGCACTTTCTTGGGGGAGTGGGATACGCAGTATTTT. Translating it yields CASTFLGEWDTQYF.

This clone was counted a single time. This chain links TRBV27 with TRBJ2-1, with a weak D call TRBD1 (6 bases). The ends were cut back, 10 bases at V and 10 bases at J, with 17 bases in the middle. The CDR3 spans 12 residues. CDR1 and CDR2 (germline): MNHEY, SMNVEV (reference sequence). The CDR3 DNA sequence: TGTGCCACCAGGGGAAGCGGCTCCGAGCAGTTCTTC. It translates to CATRGSGSEQFF.

J is TRBJ2-3 and V is TRBV28; no reliable D call. Trimming took off 2 bases at V and 0 bases at J, with 9 bases between the two ends. CDR3 length: 15 amino acids. Germline V lookup: CDR1 MDHEN, CDR2 SYDVKM. CDR3 sequence: CASSLADASTDTQYF. The CDR3 nucleotides read TGTGCCAGCAGTTTAGCGGACGCTAGCACAGATACGCAGTATTTT.

The chain couples TRBV28 to TRBJ2-1; 8 positions agree with TRBD2. CDR1 is MDHEN and CDR2 is SYDVKM in the germline V gene. This CDR3 has 15 amino acids. J was trimmed by 6 bases and V by 6 bases; bases with no gene match: 10. This chain's CDR3 is CASSPLAALGNEQFF. CDR3 nucleotide sequence: TGTGCCAGCAGCCCACTAGCGGCGTTGGGCAATGAGCAGTTCTTC.

In the case of this clone: The sample has other DNA sequences that encode this CDR3 too. J is TRBJ2-7 and V is TRBV6-5; D not certain. The CDR3 totals 13 residues. The ends were cut back, 0 bases at V and 3 bases at J, with 6 bases in the middle. Germline V CDR1 and CDR2: MNHEY, SVGAGI. The CDR3 DNA sequence: TGTGCCAGCAGTTACTCGTCGGTCTACGAGCAGTACTTC. It encodes CASSYSSVYEQYF.

Regarding this clone: The junction does not match germline at one end; this may be a read error. The chain uses TRBV6-1 and TRBJ2-5; 10 nucleotides line up with TRBD1. Germline CDR1 is MNHNS and CDR2 is SASEGT. The length of the CDR3 is 14 residues. The CDR3 region is CASLGTGAQGTQYF. Here the CDR3 DNA reads TGTGCCAGCTTAGGGACAGGGGCTCAAGGGACCCAGTACTTC.